The rows below give T cell receptor beta chains drawn from one sample of a study of patients and donors after allogeneic stem cell transplantation. TCRdb re-called the RT-PCR reads through MiXCR, storing one row per CDR3 protein. The sample lists 900,000 to 1,000,000 distinct CDR3 sequences; 15% to 20% were seen once. The material sequenced was blood, either unsorted or a sorted T cell fraction (not recorded which). Source of these receptors: a human donor who was either an allogeneic HSCT recipient or a stem cell or donor lymphocyte infusion donor (not recorded which). It is not recorded whose cells these are; they may come from a transplant donor. The CDR3 runs from the conserved cysteine through the conserved F or W. Each record gives: J gene, V gene, CDR3 protein.

TRBJ2-1,TRBV9,CASSVGPASYNEQFF
TRBJ2-7,TRBV14,CASSQGGQGPYEQYF
TRBJ2-2,TRBV3-1,CASSQDVGRPGELFF
TRBJ1-1,TRBV20-1,CSARDLGALNTEAFF
TRBJ2-1,TRBV29-1,CSVAGEQFF
TRBJ1-4,TRBV4-1,CASSQVRWIDGATINEKLFF
TRBJ1-1,TRBV15,CATSRGPLGQMNTEAFF
TRBJ2-1,TRBV15,CATSRDPRAKRGSYNEQFF
TRBJ2-2,TRBV10-3,CAISELVPNTGELFF
TRBJ2-1,TRBV7-2,CASSPELAGYNEQFF
TRBJ2-7,TRBV4-1,CAGGWDLGYEQYF
TRBJ2-7,TRBV5-1,CASSSRGGRNEQYF
TRBJ2-1,TRBV9,CASSVAGLSYNEQFF
TRBJ1-4,TRBV6-1,CASSHHPQMEAPNEKLFF
TRBJ2-2,TRBV10-3,CATKGTSGGVPGELFF
TRBJ2-1,TRBV13,CASSRALALYNEQFF
TRBJ1-6,TRBV7-3,CASSLGWNSPLHF
TRBJ2-5,TRBV24-1,CATSDKTGLGETQYF
TRBJ1-5,TRBV7-9,CASSLQEGGNQPQHF
TRBJ2-5,TRBV7-8,CASSLPTGQHTGEQETQYF
TRBJ2-2,TRBV7-2,CASSRNPPPARTGELFF
TRBJ2-3,TRBV7-2,CASSLAWLAGSTDTQYF